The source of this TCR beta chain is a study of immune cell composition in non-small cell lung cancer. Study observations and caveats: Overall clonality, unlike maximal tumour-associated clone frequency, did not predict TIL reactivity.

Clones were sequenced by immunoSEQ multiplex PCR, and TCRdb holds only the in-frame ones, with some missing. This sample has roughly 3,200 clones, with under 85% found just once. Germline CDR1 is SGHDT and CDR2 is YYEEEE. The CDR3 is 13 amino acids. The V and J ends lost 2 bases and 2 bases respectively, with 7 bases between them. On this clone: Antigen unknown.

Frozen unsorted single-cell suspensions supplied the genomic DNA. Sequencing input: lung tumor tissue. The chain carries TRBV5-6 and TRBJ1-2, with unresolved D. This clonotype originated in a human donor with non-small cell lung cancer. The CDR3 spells CASSFPGNYGYTF. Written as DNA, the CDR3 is TGTGCCAGCAGCTTTCCGGGGAACTATGGCTACACCTTC. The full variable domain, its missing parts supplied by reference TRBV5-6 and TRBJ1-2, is DAGVTQSPTHLIKTRGQQVTLRCSPKSGHDTVSWYQQALGQGPQFIFQYYEEEERQRGNFPDRFSGHQFPNYSSELNVNALLLGDSALYLCASSFPGNYGYTFGSGTRLTVV.